These 5 T cell receptor beta chains were sequenced from one sample in a study of cytomegalovirus exposure and HLA in healthy donors. PCR used 60 Vbeta primers and 13 Jbeta primers. TCRdb's copy holds only in-frame clones and misses some; the assay was immunoSEQ multiplex PCR. The sample has approximately 160,000 clones; just over 75% are singletons. The source material was PBMCs. All receptors derive from a woman in her 30s in good health and CMV-seropositive.

The chain recombines TRBV7-2 with TRBJ2-7; TRBD1 matches 12 bases. With 5 bases clipped from V and 4 bases from J, the junction kept 15 bases outside the gene matches. The CDR3 has 18 amino acids. Germline V gives CDR1 SGHTA, CDR2 FQGNSA. DNA for the CDR3: TGTGCCAGCAGCCTCTCTTTCGGTGGGACAGGGGGCGGGTACGAGCAGTACTTC. The encoded protein is CASSLSFGGTGGGYEQYF.

J is TRBJ2-7 and V is TRBV11-2; perhaps TRBD1 as D (6 bases). There are 15 residues in the CDR3. Germline CDR1 SGHAT, CDR2 FQNNGV. The V end was cut by 5 bases, the J end by 5 bases, with 19 bases between. CDR3 sequence (DNA): TGTGCCAGCAGCCCGGACAGACTCCCCCTAGACGAGCAGTACTTC. Protein: CASSPDRLPLDEQYF.

V gene TRBV7-2 combines with J gene TRBJ2-2, with 14 positions matching TRBD2. V lost 0 bases, J lost 1 base, and 7 bases stayed unmatched. This CDR3 is 20 amino acids long. Germline V gene data show CDR1 as SGHTA and CDR2 as FQGNSA. The CDR3 loop is CASSLASGLAGVGNTGELFF. DNA for the CDR3: TGTGCCAGCAGCTTAGCTTCGGGACTAGCGGGAGTTGGGAACACCGGGGAGCTGTTTTTT.

The rearrangement joins TRBV5-1 to TRBJ2-7, with 10 bases that match TRBD1. V lost 0 bases and J lost 6; bases outside the gene matches: 6. CDR3 length: 15 amino acids. CDR1 SGHRS and CDR2 YFSETQ come from the germline V gene. CDR3 amino acids: CASSLDGTGDGEQYF. The CDR3 DNA is TGCGCCAGCAGCTTGGATGGGACAGGGGATGGCGAGCAGTACTTC.

A single count supports this clone. The genes are TRBV19 and TRBJ1-1; a possible D gene is TRBD1 (5 bases). The CDR3 sequence is 15 residues long. The V end lost 4 bases, the J end lost 5 bases, and 17 bases lay between the germline ends. CDR1 is LNHDA, CDR2 SQIVND, per germline (reference sequence). CDR3 sequence reads: CASSTRQGWGTEAFF. The CDR3 coding sequence is TGTGCCAGTAGTACCCGTCAGGGTTGGGGAACTGAAGCTTTCTTT.